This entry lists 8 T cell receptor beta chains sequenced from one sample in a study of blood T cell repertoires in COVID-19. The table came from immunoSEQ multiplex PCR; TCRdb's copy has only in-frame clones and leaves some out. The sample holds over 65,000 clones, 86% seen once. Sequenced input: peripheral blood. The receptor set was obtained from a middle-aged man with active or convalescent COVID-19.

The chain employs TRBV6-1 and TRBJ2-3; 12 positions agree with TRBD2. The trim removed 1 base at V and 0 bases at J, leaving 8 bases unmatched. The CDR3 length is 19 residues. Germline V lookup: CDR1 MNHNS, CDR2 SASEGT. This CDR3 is CASSEELAGGIFSTDTQYF. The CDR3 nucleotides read TGTGCCAGCAGTGAAGAGCTAGCGGGAGGGATATTTAGCACAGATACGCAGTATTTT.

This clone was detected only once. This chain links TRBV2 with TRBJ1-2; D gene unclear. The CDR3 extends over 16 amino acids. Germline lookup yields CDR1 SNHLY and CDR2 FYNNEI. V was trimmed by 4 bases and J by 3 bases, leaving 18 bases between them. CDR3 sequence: CASSVGFSRFYYGYTF. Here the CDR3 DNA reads TGTGCCAGCAGTGTAGGTTTCTCGAGGTTTTACTATGGCTACACCTTC.

CDR3 bases: TGTGCCAGCAGCTCTACAGGGGGCAGGAAGAACACTGAAGCTTTCTTT. Amino acids: CASSSTGGRKNTEAFF. The chain combines TRBV7-9 with TRBJ1-1; 9 positions match TRBD1. The CDR3 extends over 16 amino acids. With V trimmed by 4 bases and J by 1 base, 7 bases remained unmatched. Germline V gene lookup returns CDR1 SEHNR and CDR2 FQNEAQ (reference sequence). Based on the CDR3 plus reference TRBV7-9 and TRBJ1-1, the full variable domain is DTGVSQNPRHKITKRGQNVTFRCDPISEHNRLYWYRQTLGQGPEFLTYFQNEAQLEKSRLLSDRFSAERPKGSFSTLEIQRTEQGDSAMYLCASSSTGGRKNTEAFFGQGTRLTVV.

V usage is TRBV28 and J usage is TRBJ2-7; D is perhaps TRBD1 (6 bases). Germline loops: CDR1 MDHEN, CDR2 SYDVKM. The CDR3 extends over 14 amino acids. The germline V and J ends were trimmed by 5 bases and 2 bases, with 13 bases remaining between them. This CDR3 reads CASSKRQVTYEQYF. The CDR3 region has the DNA TGTGCCAGCAGTAAGAGACAGGTTACCTACGAGCAGTACTTC.

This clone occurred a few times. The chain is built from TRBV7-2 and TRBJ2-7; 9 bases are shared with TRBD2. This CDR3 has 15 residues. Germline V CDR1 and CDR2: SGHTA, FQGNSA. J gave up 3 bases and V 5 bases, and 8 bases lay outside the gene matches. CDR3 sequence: CASSGTSGRNYEQYF. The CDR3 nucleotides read TGTGCCAGCAGCGGAACTAGCGGGCGAAACTACGAGCAGTACTTC.

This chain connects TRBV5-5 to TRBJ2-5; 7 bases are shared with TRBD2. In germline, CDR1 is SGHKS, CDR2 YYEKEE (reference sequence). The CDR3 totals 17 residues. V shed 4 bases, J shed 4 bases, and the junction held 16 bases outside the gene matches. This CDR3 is CASSNTSGTGRAETQYF. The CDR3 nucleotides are TGTGCCAGCAGCAATACTTCCGGGACTGGGAGGGCAGAGACCCAGTACTTC.

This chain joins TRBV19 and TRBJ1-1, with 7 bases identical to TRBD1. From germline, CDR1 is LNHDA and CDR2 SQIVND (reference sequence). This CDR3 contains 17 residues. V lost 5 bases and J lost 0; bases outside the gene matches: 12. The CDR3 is CASSPTGAQGVNTEAFF. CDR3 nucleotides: TGTGCCAGTAGTCCCACAGGGGCGCAAGGGGTGAACACTGAAGCTTTCTTT.

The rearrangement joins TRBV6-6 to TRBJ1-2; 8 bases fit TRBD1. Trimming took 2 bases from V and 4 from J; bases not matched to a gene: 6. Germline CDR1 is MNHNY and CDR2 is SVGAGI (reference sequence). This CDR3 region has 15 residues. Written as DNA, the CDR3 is TGTGCCAGCAGTTACGTGACAGGGGCAACCTATGGCTACACCTTC. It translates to CASSYVTGATYGYTF.